This T cell receptor beta chain was recovered during a study of CD8 T cells in ankylosing spondylitis. Study-level findings and limits: Several highly homologous variants made up a TCR beta motif that seemed to typify ankylosing spondylitis blood. Researchers reportedly found disease-linked clones significantly enriched in matched ankylosing spondylitis synovial fluid.

V was trimmed by 0 bases and J by 3 bases, leaving 11 bases between them. CDR3 size: 15 residues. CDR1 and CDR2 from the germline V gene are MNHEY and SVGAGI. MiXCR, run by TCRdb on the 5' RACE reads, gives a single entry per CDR3 protein. This sample has some 450,000 distinct CDR3 sequences, with roughly 17% found just once. The table lists this clonotype with a few counts. Antigen: not known. The clonotype was recovered from a male donor with ankylosing spondylitis. The genes are TRBV6-5 and TRBJ1-1; D gene uncertain. Specimen: blood, either unsorted or a sorted T cell fraction (not recorded which). As DNA, the CDR3 is TGTGCCAGCAGTTACTCGAGCTTCGGGGACACTGAAGCTTTCTTT. This sequence encodes CASSYSSFGDTEAFF.